This entry lists 31 T cell receptor beta chains sequenced from one sample in a study of Ad26.COV2.S vaccination and SARS-CoV-2 variants. The sample's treatment: around 19 received Ad26.COV2.S at low or high dose, single or two shots; about 5 received placebo; per-sample allocation not given. At day 63 after the first vaccine or placebo injection, samples were drawn. Sequencing used immunoSEQ multiplex PCR; TCRdb keeps in-frame clones, though not all of them. This sample has more than 350,000 clones, with 80% to 95% found just once. Sequencing was performed on peripheral blood, taken in a trial of Ad26.COV2.S vaccine versus placebo. All receptors derive from a person between 18 and 59 years old who received the Ad26.COV2.S COVID-19 vaccine or a placebo.

As regards this clone: Additional DNA sequences in this sample encode the identical CDR3. The chain is built from TRBV12-3 or TRBV12-4 and TRBJ2-5; D is ambiguous. The germline V and J ends were trimmed by 5 bases and 4 bases, with 5 bases remaining between them. The CDR3 loop spans 11 amino acids. The CDR3 bases are TGTGCCAGCAGTCTTGGAGAGACCCAGTACTTC. It translates to CASSLGETQYF.

V is TRBV2 and J is TRBJ2-7, with D perhaps being TRBD1 or TRBD2 (5 bases each). The CDR3 is made up of 13 amino acids. Looked up from germline, CDR1 is SNHLY and CDR2 is FYNNEI. V shed 6 bases and J shed 2 bases, with 11 bases lying between them. The CDR3 region is CASRPGTPYEQYF. The CDR3 region has the DNA TGTGCCAGCAGGCCCGGGACCCCCTACGAGCAGTACTTC.

V usage is TRBV5-1 and J usage is TRBJ2-7; a weak D match, TRBD2 (5 bases). Looked up from germline, CDR1 is SGHRS and CDR2 is YFSETQ. V shed 0 bases and J shed 4 bases, with 11 bases lying between them. The CDR3 length is 14 residues. CDR3: CASSLEAGRYEQYF. In nucleotides, the CDR3 is TGCGCCAGCAGCTTGGAGGCGGGTCGATACGAGCAGTACTTC. The full variable domain, rest sourced from reference TRBV5-1 and TRBJ2-7, is KAGVTQTPRYLIKTRGQQVTLSCSPISGHRSVSWYQQTPGQGLQFLFEYFSETQRNKGNFPGRFSGRQFSNSRSEMNVSTLELGDSALYLCASSLEAGRYEQYFGPGTRLTVT.

The genes are TRBV18 and TRBJ1-3; no clear D gene. The V gene lost 5 bases and the J gene lost 0 bases, with 11 bases spanning the gap. CDR1 and CDR2 from the germline V gene are KGHSH and LQKENI. The CDR3 consists of 15 residues. The CDR3 protein is CASSAGVSSGNTIYF. CDR3 coding DNA: TGTGCCAGCTCAGCCGGGGTTAGCTCTGGAAACACCATATATTTT.

The V call is TRBV29-1, the J call TRBJ1-6; TRBD1 matches at 7 bases. Germline assignment: CDR1 SQVTM and CDR2 ANQGSEA. The CDR3 is 14 amino acids. Trimming at V came to 5 bases and at J to 6 bases, leaving 7 bases not matched to a gene. The DNA for the CDR3 is TGCAGCGTTCAGATAACAGGGGCTAATTCACCCCTCCACTTT. Translation gives CSVQITGANSPLHF.

The chain combines TRBV7-9 with TRBJ2-2; D gene ambiguous. The CDR3 extends over 15 amino acids. V lost 5 bases to trimming and J lost 6 bases, with 16 bases between them. Germline V gene lookup returns CDR1 SEHNR and CDR2 FQNEAQ (reference sequence). The DNA of the CDR3 is TGTGCCAGCAGCGTATTGGGTCGACGAGCCGGGGAGCTGTTTTTT. Protein sequence: CASSVLGRRAGELFF.

The chain uses TRBV10-2 and TRBJ2-7; D unresolved. In germline, CDR1 is WSHSY, CDR2 SAAADI. The CDR3 loop spans 12 amino acids. The germline V and J ends were trimmed by 2 bases and 5 bases, with 7 bases remaining between them. The CDR3 region is CASSETHHEQYF. Written as DNA, the CDR3 is TGCGCCAGCAGTGAGACCCACCACGAGCAGTACTTC.

This chain connects TRBV28 to TRBJ1-5; D remains ambiguous. Germline values: CDR1 MDHEN, CDR2 SYDVKM. The CDR3 is 14 residues long. V was shortened by 7 bases and J by 3 bases, with 13 bases between the two germline ends. CDR3 sequence (DNA): TGTGCCAGCACCCCGGGTAGGTCCAATCAGCCCCAGCATTTT. The encoded protein is CASTPGRSNQPQHF.

This sequence joins TRBV6-5 and TRBJ1-1; the match to TRBD1 covers 7 bases. The CDR3 runs to 15 residues. Germline CDR1 MNHEY, CDR2 SVGAGI. V lost 2 bases to trimming and J lost 7 bases; unmatched junction nucleotides: 10. The CDR3 reads CASSYRGRKVIEAFF. Written as DNA, the CDR3 is TGTGCCAGCAGTTACAGGGGGCGGAAGGTCATTGAAGCTTTCTTT.

The chain carries TRBV30 and TRBJ2-7; D gene uncertain. In germline, CDR1 is GTSNPN, CDR2 SVGIG (reference sequence). The V gene lost 2 bases and the J gene lost 3 bases, with 8 bases spanning the gap. The CDR3 has 12 residues. This CDR3 reads CAWSRSNYEQYF. The CDR3 DNA follows: TGTGCCTGGAGTCGATCAAACTACGAGCAGTACTTC.

This chain uses TRBV6-2 or TRBV6-3 with TRBJ2-7; D is perhaps TRBD2 (5 bases). The CDR3 has 15 residues. Trimming removed 2 bases at V and 3 bases at J, with 14 bases between. In germline, CDR1 is MNHEY, CDR2 SVGEGT. The CDR3 region is CASSYVVTGGYEQYF. The CDR3 coding sequence is TGTGCCAGCAGTTACGTAGTGACCGGAGGCTACGAGCAGTACTTC.

The chain has TRBV5-4 and TRBJ2-3; no definite D call. The CDR3 extends over 14 amino acids. V lost 3 bases and J lost 2, with 10 bases in between. Germline CDR1 and CDR2: SGHNT and YYREEE (reference sequence). The CDR3 DNA follows: TGTGCCAGCAGCTCAGAGTATCCCACAGATACGCAGTATTTT. This translates into CASSSEYPTDTQYF. The variable domain in full, with the rest retrieved from reference TRBV5-4 and TRBJ2-3, is ETGVTQSPTHLIKTRGQQVTLRCSSQSGHNTVSWYQQALGQGPQFIFQYYREEENGRGNFPPRFSGLQFPNYSSELNVNALELDDSALYLCASSSEYPTDTQYFGPGTRLTVL.

The V and J genes are TRBV30 and TRBJ2-2; 12 nucleotides align to TRBD2. V gave up 8 bases and J gave up 4 bases; unmatched junction bases: 5. The germline gives CDR1 GTSNPN, CDR2 SVGIG (reference sequence). This CDR3 comprises 14 residues. CDR3 bases: TGTGCCGGGGCTAGCGGGAGGGTCACCGGGGAGCTGTTTTTT. Translation gives CAGASGRVTGELFF. The full variable domain, its missing parts supplied by reference TRBV30 and TRBJ2-2, is SQTIHQWPATLVQPVGSPLSLECTVEGTSNPNLYWYRQAAGRGLQLLFYSVGIGQISSEVPQNLSASRPQDRQFILSSKKLLLSDSGFYLCAGASGRVTGELFFGEGSRLTVL.

This chain joins TRBV9 and TRBJ2-2, with TRBD2 identical over 13 bases. CDR1 and CDR2 (germline): SGDLS, YYNGEE. V was clipped by 3 bases and J by 0 bases; unmatched bases: 5. The CDR3 length is 18 residues. The chain's CDR3 is CASSAGTSGTSNTGELFF. The DNA of the CDR3 is TGTGCCAGCAGCGCTGGGACTAGCGGGACGTCGAACACCGGGGAGCTGTTTTTT.

To note about this clone: The sample has other DNA sequences that encode this CDR3 too. The gene calls are TRBV18 and TRBJ1-2, with D perhaps matching TRBD1 (5 bases). V lost 2 bases to trimming and J lost 2 bases, with 6 bases between them. This CDR3 is 13 amino acids long. In germline, CDR1 is KGHSH, CDR2 LQKENI. The CDR3 loop is CASSPGGNYGYTF. CDR3 bases: TGTGCCAGCTCACCAGGGGGGAACTATGGCTACACCTTC.

The V gene is TRBV5-1, the J gene TRBJ2-1; 7 positions match TRBD1. J lost 8 bases, V lost 0 bases, and 2 bases had no gene match. There are 13 residues in the CDR3. CDR1 and CDR2 from the germline V gene are SGHRS and YFSETQ. CDR3 nucleotides: TGCGCCAGCAGCTTGGGACAGGGCGATGAGCAGTTCTTC. Translation gives CASSLGQGDEQFF.

The chain has TRBV6-5 and TRBJ1-1; D possibly corresponds to TRBD1 (5 bases). V dropped 2 bases and J dropped 4 bases, with 17 bases sitting between them. The CDR3 is 16 residues long. Germline CDR1 MNHEY, CDR2 SVGAGI. CDR3 DNA sequence: TGTGCCAGCAGTTACGTGCAGGGCATCCAGGGCACTGAAGCTTTCTTT. Amino acids: CASSYVQGIQGTEAFF.

The V call is TRBV3-1 (or the pseudogene TRBV3-2), the J call TRBJ1-1; TRBD1 matches 7 bases. This CDR3 is built from 15 residues. Germline CDR1 LGHDT, CDR2 YNNKEL (reference sequence). The ends lost 2 bases at V and 3 bases at J; junction bases unmatched: 6. CDR3 in DNA: TGTGCCAGCAGCCAAAAGGGGGCATCCGACACTGAAGCTTTCTTT. Protein sequence: CASSQKGASDTEAFF.

This clone has just a few counts. Other DNA variants within this sample encode the same CDR3. The CDR3 DNA follows: TGTGCCAGCAGCGTAGCGGGGCAATCCTACGAGCAGTACTTC. Translated: CASSVAGQSYEQYF. The chain carries TRBV9 and TRBJ2-7; D is tentatively TRBD1 or TRBD2 (5 bases each). From germline, CDR1 is SGDLS and CDR2 YYNGEE. V was clipped by 0 bases and J by 1 base, with 8 bases between them. The CDR3 is 14 amino acids.

The table lists this clone with a few counts. Other DNA sequences in the same sample also yield this CDR3. CDR3 nucleotides: TGCGCCAGCAGCTTGCAGGTCGATACAGATACGCAGTATTTT. It translates to CASSLQVDTDTQYF. The J gene is TRBJ2-3, the V gene TRBV5-1; no reliable D call. Per germline, CDR1 SGHRS and CDR2 YFSETQ. Trimming removed 1 base from V and 3 bases from J, with 9 bases in between. The length of the CDR3 is 14 residues.

The CDR3 sequence is CASSPHGDNDYEQYF. DNA for the CDR3: TGTGCCAGCAGCCCACACGGGGACAACGACTACGAGCAGTACTTC. The chain is built from TRBV7-8 and TRBJ2-7, with D possibly being TRBD1 (6 bases). CDR3 length: 15 amino acids. Per germline, CDR1 SGHVS and CDR2 FQNEAQ. With 5 bases removed from V and 3 bases from J, the gap between germline ends came to 17 bases.

This rearrangement joins TRBV11-2 to TRBJ1-4, with D possibly being TRBD1 (6 bases). The CDR3 covers 16 residues. Per the germline V gene, CDR1 is SGHAT and CDR2 is FQNNGV. With 1 base removed from V and 3 bases from J, the gap between germline ends came to 12 bases. The CDR3 sequence: CASSLAPGAANEKLFF. CDR3 nucleotides: TGTGCCAGCAGCTTAGCCCCAGGGGCGGCTAATGAAAAACTGTTTTTT. Full variable domain (outside the CDR3, taken from reference TRBV11-2 and TRBJ1-4): EAGVAQSPRYKIIEKRQSVAFWCNPISGHATLYWYQQILGQGPKLLIQFQNNGVVDDSQLPKDRFSAERLKGVDSTLKIQPAKLEDSAVYLCASSLAPGAANEKLFFGSGTQLSVL.

The chain combines TRBV27 with TRBJ2-2, with 9 bases matching TRBD2. In germline, CDR1 is MNHEY, CDR2 SMNVEV (reference sequence). The trim removed 3 bases at V and 4 bases at J, leaving 6 bases unmatched. This CDR3 has 16 residues. The CDR3: CASSFYSGRGTGELFF. The CDR3 bases are TGTGCCAGCAGTTTCTATAGCGGGAGAGGCACCGGGGAGCTGTTTTTT.

The gene calls are TRBV10-3 and TRBJ2-1, with TRBD2 identical over 11 bases. V was pared by 4 bases and J by 6 bases, with 5 bases of the junction left unmatched. Germline-derived CDR1 and CDR2 are ENHRY and SYGVKD. The CDR3 is 15 residues long. CDR3 nucleotides: TGTGCCATCAGTGTGACTAGCGGGGAATCCAATGAGCAGTTCTTC. As protein: CAISVTSGESNEQFF.

The chain carries TRBV10-2 and TRBJ2-7; D may match TRBD1 or TRBD2 (5 bases each). CDR1 is WSHSY and CDR2 is SAAADI in the germline V gene. The V gene lost 5 bases and the J gene lost 3 bases, with 17 bases spanning the gap. CDR3 length: 15 residues. The CDR3: CASSWGPTEHYEQYF. DNA of the CDR3: TGCGCCAGCAGTTGGGGACCTACTGAGCACTACGAGCAGTACTTC.

The chain couples TRBV6-6 to TRBJ1-1; 9 bases agree with TRBD1. The CDR3 is 16 residues long. Germline V CDR1 and CDR2: MNHNY, SVGAGI (reference sequence). The junction had 7 bases not matched to a gene; V was cut back by 4 bases and J by 1 base. This CDR3 is CASSFRQGGQNTEAFF. The CDR3 nucleotides read TGTGCCAGCAGTTTTAGACAGGGGGGGCAGAACACTGAAGCTTTCTTT.

In DNA, the CDR3 is TGTGCCAGCAGTTTACTAGCCCATAACGACGAGCAGTACTTC. This codes for CASSLLAHNDEQYF. The V call is TRBV27, the J call TRBJ2-7; a weak D match, TRBD2 (5 bases). CDR1 MNHEY and CDR2 SMNVEV come from the germline V gene (reference sequence). The V end lost 2 bases, the J end lost 5 bases, and 13 bases lay between the germline ends. This CDR3 spans 14 amino acids.

This rearrangement joins TRBV5-3 to TRBJ1-3; D remains ambiguous. TRBV5-3 is sorted into the ORF group, with uncertain function. Trimming shortened V by 5 bases and J by 10 bases, and 10 bases separated the two germline ends. The CDR3 loop spans 11 amino acids. The CDR3 region is CARRIIRTIYF. In DNA, the CDR3 is TGTGCCAGAAGGATCATTAGGACCATATATTTT.

V usage is TRBV19 and J usage is TRBJ2-7; 8 positions agree with TRBD1. The CDR3 covers 15 residues. The V segment lost 3 bases and the J segment 3 bases; nucleotides outside the gene matches: 7. Germline CDR1 reads LNHDA; CDR2 reads SQIVND (reference sequence). In DNA form, the CDR3 reads TGTGCCAGTAGTATTGGGGGACAGGCGAACTACGAGCAGTACTTC. Its translation is CASSIGGQANYEQYF.

This clone was counted only a few times. This rearrangement joins TRBV20-1 to TRBJ1-1; D remains ambiguous. The CDR3 consists of 11 residues. V dropped 7 bases and J dropped 4 bases, with 10 bases sitting between them. In germline, CDR1 is DFQATT, CDR2 SNEGSKA (reference sequence). The CDR3 is CSGGVPTEAFF. The DNA of the CDR3 is TGCAGTGGCGGGGTCCCCACTGAAGCTTTCTTT.

Turning to this clone: Compared with germline, one end of the junction differs, possibly owing to a read error. The chain recombines TRBV28 with TRBJ2-7, with D possibly being TRBD1 (6 bases). Germline V gives CDR1 MDHEN, CDR2 SYDVKM. The CDR3 runs to 14 residues. Here the CDR3 reads CATHRTAPPYEQYF. The CDR3 DNA sequence: TGCGCGACCCACAGGACAGCACCCCCCTACGAGCAGTACTTC.